Listed below are T cell receptor beta chains from one sample, sequenced in a study of blood T cell repertoires in COVID-19. The repertoire was sequenced with immunoSEQ multiplex PCR; TCRdb's copy has only in-frame clones and lacks some. The sample carries approximately 500,000 clones, approximately 85% recorded once. The sequencing input was peripheral blood. These receptor sequences come from a human donor in a cohort sampled during active COVID-19. Both conserved end residues are part of each CDR3. A D gene is named only where the DNA matches it firmly. A clone size is listed for some rows: how often the clone was seen (once, few, many), or a class if it is expanded.

v_call	clone_size	d_call	j_call	cdr3_length	cdr3_aa	cdr3_nt
TRBV6-5	.	.	TRBJ2-2	15	CASRIRDTDTGELFF	TGTGCCAGCCGGATCCGGGACACGGACACCGGGGAGCTGTTTTTT
TRBV18	.	TRBD1	TRBJ1-5	16	CASSRGGQDSGQPQHF	TGTGCCAGCTCACGGGGCGGACAGGATAGCGGTCAGCCCCAGCATTTT
TRBV11-3	.	TRBD2	TRBJ2-3	13	CASSSLAGTTQYF	TGTGCCAGCAGCTCCCTAGCGGGGACTACGCAGTATTTT
TRBV11-2	.	TRBD2	TRBJ2-1	15	CASSPLAGSYNEQFF	TGTGCCAGCAGCCCCCTAGCGGGCTCCTACAATGAGCAGTTCTTC
TRBV5-1	few	TRBD2	TRBJ2-2	18	CASSLGAAGVSSTGELFF	TGCGCCAGCAGCTTGGGAGCAGCGGGAGTTTCTTCAACCGGGGAGCTGTTTTTT
TRBV14	once	.	TRBJ2-3	15	CASSQARDSTDTQYF	TGTGCCAGCAGCCAAGCACGGGATAGCACAGATACGCAGTATTTT
TRBV4-3	.	.	TRBJ2-3	15	CASSQFGQSTDTQYF	TGCGCCAGCAGCCAATTCGGACAGAGCACAGATACGCAGTATTTT
TRBV7-9	.	TRBD1	TRBJ1-2	14	CASSHSGTDGGYTF	TGTGCCAGCAGCCATTCCGGGACAGACGGCGGCTACACCTTC
TRBV3-1/TRBV3-2	.	.	TRBJ2-3	16	CASSFTRGFGTDTQYF	TGTGCCAGCAGCTTCACGAGGGGGTTCGGCACAGATACGCAGTATTTT
TRBV27	.	TRBD2	TRBJ2-5	14	CASCSVPGLATQYF	TGTGCCAGCTGTTCCGTCCCGGGACTAGCAACCCAGTACTTC
TRBV7-9	once	.	TRBJ1-3	15	CASSLSGTVGDTIYF	TGTGCCAGCAGCTTGAGCGGGACGGTTGGGGACACCATATATTTT
TRBV20-1	.	.	TRBJ1-3	15	CSASDRSFSGNTIYF	TGCAGTGCTAGTGACAGGTCTTTCTCTGGAAACACCATATATTTT
TRBV5-8	.	TRBD1	TRBJ2-7	14	CASSLAGTGTPEYF	TGTGCCAGCAGCTTGGCCGGGACAGGGACCCCAGAGTACTTC
TRBV4-3	.	TRBD2	TRBJ2-7	16	CASSQGTRVPSYEQYF	TGCGCCAGCAGCCAAGGGACTAGGGTACCCTCCTACGAGCAGTACTTC
TRBV24-1	few	TRBD2	TRBJ2-7	16	CATSDSGTSGRREQYF	TGTGCCACCAGTGATTCTGGGACTAGCGGGCGGAGGGAGCAGTACTTC
TRBV2	.	TRBD1	TRBJ1-2	12	CASKETGNGYTF	TGTGCCAGCAAGGAGACAGGGAACGGCTACACCTTC
TRBV5-1	.	.	TRBJ2-7	15	CASSPRGTATYEQYF	TGCGCCAGCAGCCCCCGGGGGACGGCTACCTACGAGCAGTACTTC
TRBV12-5	.	TRBD1	TRBJ1-1	13	CASGSHLGTGAFF	TGTGCTAGTGGTTCCCATCTGGGGACAGGGGCTTTCTTT
TRBV3-1/TRBV3-2	.	TRBD2	TRBJ2-1	22	CASSPGLAGLPGPRSSYNEQFF	TGTGCCAGCAGCCCGGGACTAGCGGGACTACCAGGACCCCGGAGCTCCTACAATGAGCAGTTCTTC
TRBV30	.	.	TRBJ2-2	14	CAHTYSSNTGELFF	TGTGCCCATACCTACAGCTCGAACACCGGGGAGCTGTTTTTT
TRBV11-3	.	TRBD2	TRBJ2-1	16	CASSSVTSGRMNEQFF	TGTGCCAGCAGCTCCGTGACTAGCGGGAGGATGAATGAGCAGTTCTTC